The 13 T cell receptor beta chains below were found in one sample sequenced in a study of blood T cell repertoires in COVID-19. The protocol was immunoSEQ multiplex PCR, while the TCRdb copy is restricted to in-frame clones and leaves out a portion. The table lists roughly 120,000 clones, around 90% of them singletons, with 3.5% to 4% in the top ten. What was sequenced was peripheral blood. Receptors were obtained from a woman aged 55-75 years with COVID-19, enrolled during active disease.

V is TRBV19 and J is TRBJ1-1, with 8 bases fitting TRBD1. Germline lookup yields CDR1 LNHDA and CDR2 SQIVND (reference sequence). The V and J ends lost 3 bases and 0 bases, in that order; junction bases with no gene match: 6. This CDR3 has 16 residues. CDR3 amino acids: CASSIGRGQMNTEAFF. The CDR3 nucleotides read TGTGCCAGTAGTATCGGCAGGGGGCAAATGAACACTGAAGCTTTCTTT.

V and J are TRBV27 and TRBJ2-3; 9 bases map to TRBD1. CDR1 and CDR2 from the germline V gene are MNHEY and SMNVEV (reference sequence). V trimming: 6 bases; J trimming: 4 bases; junction bases outside the gene matches: 11. The CDR3 sequence is 16 residues long. In DNA, the CDR3 is TGTGCCAGCAGACAGGGGGCGATGGCTAAATCAGATACGCAGTATTTT. This codes for CASRQGAMAKSDTQYF.

This chain connects TRBV6-1 to TRBJ2-7; 8 nucleotides agree with TRBD1. The V gene's germline CDR1 is MNHNS and CDR2 SASEGT. V lost 7 bases, J lost 2 bases, and 13 bases stayed unmatched. This CDR3 has 16 amino acids. This CDR3 reads CASTEDRVPPAYEQYF. For the CDR3, the DNA is TGTGCCAGCACTGAGGACAGGGTCCCTCCGGCCTACGAGCAGTACTTC.

The rearrangement joins TRBV6-2 or TRBV6-3 to TRBJ1-1, with D tentatively TRBD1 (5 bases). Trimming took off 4 bases at V and 4 bases at J, with 10 bases between the two ends. CDR1 is MNHEY and CDR2 is SVGEGT in the germline V gene. The length of the CDR3 is 13 residues. CDR3 sequence reads: CASSWGGATEAFF. The CDR3 bases are TGTGCCAGCAGTTGGGGAGGGGCCACTGAAGCTTTCTTT.

The V call is TRBV18, the J call TRBJ2-7; no reliable D call. The V end lost 0 bases, the J end lost 2 bases, and 5 bases lay between the germline ends. The CDR3 is made up of 13 amino acids. Germline loops: CDR1 KGHSH, CDR2 LQKENI. The CDR3 coding sequence is TGTGCCAGCTCACCACCCCAGGCCTACGAGCAGTACTTC. Protein sequence: CASSPPQAYEQYF.

The chain combines TRBV12-3 or TRBV12-4 with TRBJ2-2, with D perhaps matching TRBD2 (5 bases). The CDR3 runs to 13 residues. V was trimmed by 6 bases and J by 4 bases, leaving 9 bases between them. CDR3 amino acids: CASRRDSTGELFF. The CDR3 nucleotides read TGTGCCAGCAGGAGGGATTCCACCGGGGAGCTGTTTTTT.

The genes are TRBV6-4 and TRBJ1-2; D might be TRBD1 (5 bases). V gave up 8 bases and J gave up 0 bases, with 16 bases separating them. CDR3 length: 15 amino acids. Germline values: CDR1 MRHNA, CDR2 SNTAGT. The CDR3 DNA follows: TGTGCCAGCCCCTTCCCGGACACGCCTAACTATGGCTACACCTTC. As protein: CASPFPDTPNYGYTF.

The V call is TRBV6-5, the J call TRBJ2-7; the D gene is possibly TRBD1 (6 bases). Trimming took off 6 bases at V and 0 bases at J, with 12 bases between the two ends. The CDR3 consists of 14 residues. Germline values: CDR1 MNHEY, CDR2 SVGAGI. The CDR3 region is CASSDRWSSYEQYF. CDR3 DNA sequence: TGTGCCAGCAGCGACAGGTGGAGCTCCTACGAGCAGTACTTC.

The chain has TRBV6-2 or TRBV6-3 and TRBJ2-1; the match to TRBD2 covers 7 bases. With V trimmed by 3 bases and J by 7 bases, 3 bases remained unmatched. Per the germline V gene, CDR1 is MNHEY and CDR2 is SVGEGT. CDR3 size: 13 residues. CDR3 DNA: TGTGCCAGCAGTTATCTCGGGGGGAATGAGCAGTTCTTC. Its translation is CASSYLGGNEQFF.

This sequence joins TRBV28 and TRBJ1-2; D uncertain. Trimming cost V 8 bases and J 8 bases, with 15 bases left between them. The CDR3 is 12 amino acids. Germline CDR1 MDHEN, CDR2 SYDVKM. CDR3 DNA: TGTGCCAGCCTTAAACTGGCGGGAGGCTACACCTTC. Translating gives CASLKLAGGYTF.

The gene calls are TRBV7-2 and TRBJ1-5; tentatively, D is TRBD1 (6 bases). Trimming removed 5 bases at V and 2 bases at J, with 13 bases between. The CDR3 consists of 15 residues. From germline, CDR1 is SGHTA and CDR2 FQGNSA. CDR3 residues: CASSEQGGGNQPQHF. The CDR3 coding sequence is TGTGCCAGCAGCGAACAGGGTGGTGGCAATCAGCCCCAGCATTTT.

The J gene is TRBJ2-7, the V gene TRBV6-5; 8 positions agree with TRBD2. The CDR3 loop spans 14 amino acids. Trimming removed 7 bases from V and 5 bases from J; junction bases left unmatched: 10. Germline assignment: CDR1 MNHEY and CDR2 SVGAGI. The DNA of the CDR3 is TGTGCCAGCATTCCGAGGCCCGGGGGGGACGAGCAGTACTTC. Residues: CASIPRPGGDEQYF.

The chain combines TRBV15 with TRBJ2-7; D may be TRBD2 (6 bases). The CDR3 is 14 amino acids. The germline V gene encodes CDR1 LNHNV and CDR2 YYDKDF (reference sequence). V dropped 1 base and J dropped 6 bases, with 13 bases sitting between them. CDR3 nucleotide sequence: TGTGCCACCAGCAGAGGATCAGGGACTGGCGAGCAGTACTTC. Amino acid sequence: CATSRGSGTGEQYF. Full variable domain (rest looked up from reference TRBV15 and TRBJ2-7): DAMVIQNPRYQVTQFGKPVTLSCSQTLNHNVMYWYQQKSSQAPKLLFHYYDKDFNNEADTPDNFQSRRPNTSFCFLDIRSPGLGDTAMYLCATSRGSGTGEQYFGPGTRLTVT.